The rows below give T cell receptor beta chains drawn from one sample of a study of vaccination and CD4 T cells after COVID-19. Their cognate antigens are unknown. TCRdb reanalysed the PCR reads using MiXCR and keeps one entry per CDR3 protein. The sample holds roughly 18,000 distinct CDR3 sequences; roughly half are singletons and the top ten take about 13%. The sequencing sample was made of CD4+ T cells from blood, cultured in vitro. These receptors were obtained from a human donor who had recovered from COVID-19. Both conserved end residues are part of each CDR3. D genes are given only for firm matches. Size is omitted from some rows. Given values are once, few, many or a class for expanded clones.

j_call: TRBJ1-6
v_call: TRBV20-1
clone_size: few
d_call: NA
cdr3_nt: TGCAGTGCTAGAGATGGGGGGCAAAGCTCCTATAATTCACCCCTCCACTTT
cdr3_aa: CSARDGGQSSYNSPLHF

j_call: TRBJ1-1
v_call: TRBV6-2/TRBV6-3
clone_size: NA
d_call: NA
cdr3_nt: TGTGCCAGCAGTTACTCATCCGTCGCTGAAGCTTTCTTT
cdr3_aa: CASSYSSVAEAFF

j_call: TRBJ2-5
v_call: TRBV7-2
clone_size: once
d_call: NA
cdr3_nt: TGTGCCAGCAGCTTAGGCCTTAAACCGTACTTC
cdr3_aa: CASSLGLKPYF

j_call: TRBJ1-6
v_call: TRBV12-3/TRBV12-4
clone_size: NA
d_call: NA
cdr3_nt: TGTGCCAGCAGTTTAAACCCTATGGTAGGGTCACCCCTCCACTTT
cdr3_aa: CASSLNPMVGSPLHF

j_call: TRBJ2-5
v_call: TRBV5-4
clone_size: few
d_call: TRBD2
cdr3_nt: TGTGCCAGCAGCCGGACTAGCGGGGGTATCGGAGAGACCCAGTACTTC
cdr3_aa: CASSRTSGGIGETQYF

j_call: TRBJ2-7
v_call: TRBV5-4
clone_size: NA
d_call: TRBD2
cdr3_nt: TGTGCCAGCAGCTTAGGTGGGACTAGCGGCTACGAGCAGTACTTC
cdr3_aa: CASSLGGTSGYEQYF

j_call: TRBJ2-3
v_call: TRBV6-5
clone_size: few
d_call: TRBD2
cdr3_nt: TGTGCCAGCAGTTACGGGGGACTAGCGACAGATACGCAGTATTTT
cdr3_aa: CASSYGGLATDTQYF

j_call: TRBJ2-3
v_call: TRBV24-1
clone_size: few
d_call: NA
cdr3_nt: TGTGCCACCAGTGATTTCCAAACAACGGGGACAGATACGCAGTATTTT
cdr3_aa: CATSDFQTTGTDTQYF

j_call: TRBJ2-1
v_call: TRBV11-2
clone_size: NA
d_call: TRBD2
cdr3_nt: TGTGCCAGCAGCTTAGACGGGGGACTAGCGGGCCCCAGCTCCTACAATGAGCAGTTCTTC
cdr3_aa: CASSLDGGLAGPSSYNEQFF

j_call: TRBJ1-2
v_call: TRBV7-8
clone_size: once
d_call: TRBD1
cdr3_nt: TGTGCCAGCAGCTTAGGGTCGACAGGGGAAACCTATGGCTACACCTTC
cdr3_aa: CASSLGSTGETYGYTF

j_call: TRBJ1-2
v_call: TRBV19
clone_size: NA
d_call: NA
cdr3_nt: TGTGCCAGTAATGACGATTCTAACTATGGCTACACCTTC
cdr3_aa: CASNDDSNYGYTF

j_call: TRBJ2-1
v_call: TRBV25-1
clone_size: NA
d_call: NA
cdr3_nt: TGTGCCAGCAGTGAGAGACCCAACGGCGGTGAGCAGTTCTTC
cdr3_aa: CASSERPNGGEQFF

j_call: TRBJ2-3
v_call: TRBV6-1
clone_size: few
d_call: NA
cdr3_nt: TGTGCCAGCAGTGAAGGGCAGCCCACAGATACGCAGTATTTT
cdr3_aa: CASSEGQPTDTQYF

j_call: TRBJ2-7
v_call: TRBV7-2
clone_size: NA
d_call: NA
cdr3_nt: NA
cdr3_aa: CASTNQTSMYLCASSKQGPDEQYF

j_call: TRBJ2-1
v_call: TRBV2
clone_size: NA
d_call: TRBD1
cdr3_nt: TGTGCCAGCAGTGTACAGGGGGCGGATTACAATGAGCAGTTCTTC
cdr3_aa: CASSVQGADYNEQFF